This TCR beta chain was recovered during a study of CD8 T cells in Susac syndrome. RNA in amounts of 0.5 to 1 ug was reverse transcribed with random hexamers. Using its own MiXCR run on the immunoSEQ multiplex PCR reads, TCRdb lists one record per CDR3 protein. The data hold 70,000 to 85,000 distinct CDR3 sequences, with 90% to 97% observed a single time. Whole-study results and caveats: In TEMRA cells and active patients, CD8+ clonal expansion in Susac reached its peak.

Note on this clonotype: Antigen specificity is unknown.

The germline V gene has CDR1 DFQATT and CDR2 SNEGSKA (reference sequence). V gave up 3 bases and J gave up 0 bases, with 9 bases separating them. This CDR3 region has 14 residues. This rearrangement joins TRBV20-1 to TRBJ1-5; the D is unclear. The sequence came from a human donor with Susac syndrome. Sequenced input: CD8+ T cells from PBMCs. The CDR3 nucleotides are TGCAGTGCTAGCGAGGAGTATAGCAATCAGCCCCAGCATTTT. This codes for CSASEEYSNQPQHF.